Listed below are T cell receptor beta chains from one sample, sequenced in a study of CD4 T cells in relation to SARS-CoV-2 and coronaviruses. No antigen has been identified for these receptors. The table came from immunoSEQ multiplex PCR; TCRdb's copy has only in-frame clones and leaves some out. This sample has about 21,000 clones, with roughly 62% found just once. Source material: CD4+ T cells from PBMCs, cultured in vitro. These receptors originate from a human donor in good health. The CDR3 runs from the conserved cysteine through the conserved F or W. D genes are given only for firm matches. Rows give clone size only sometimes, using once, few, many, or a class for an expanded clone.

TRBV19	-	TRBJ1-5	-	CASSNSVGFQHF	TGTGCCAGTAGTAATAGTGTCGGGTTCCAGCATTTT
TRBV19	-	TRBJ1-4	TRBD1	CASTTTGTYEKLFF	TGTGCCAGTACCACGACAGGGACGTACGAAAAACTGTTTTTT
TRBV19	-	TRBJ2-3	TRBD2	CASSIRAGVTDTQYF	TGTGCCAGTAGTATTAGGGCGGGAGTTACAGATACGCAGTATTTT
TRBV11-3	-	TRBJ2-2	TRBD1	CASSTGGGDTGELFF	TGTGCCAGCAGCACAGGGGGCGGGGACACCGGGGAGCTGTTTTTT
TRBV9	-	TRBJ2-7	-	CASSVDGGHEQYF	TGTGCCAGCAGCGTAGACGGAGGCCACGAGCAGTACTTC
TRBV5-1	-	TRBJ2-7	-	CASSIPGVGEQYF	TGCGCCAGCAGTATCCCAGGGGTGGGCGAGCAGTACTTC
TRBV20-1	few	TRBJ2-7	TRBD1	CSASPGAGGVYEQYF	TGCAGTGCTAGTCCCGGTGCAGGGGGCGTTTACGAGCAGTACTTC
TRBV27	once	TRBJ1-6	-	CASSGYPDSPLHF	TGTGCCAGCAGTGGATATCCTGATTCACCCCTCCACTTT
TRBV19	-	TRBJ1-1	TRBD1	CASSMTGRNTEAFF	TGTGCCAGTAGTATGACAGGGCGGAACACTGAAGCTTTCTTT
TRBV6-5	-	TRBJ2-3	-	CASSTDTQYF	TGTGCCAGCTCCACAGATACGCAGTATTTT
TRBV7-2	-	TRBJ2-1	-	CASSFTTDYNEQFF	TGTGCCAGCAGCTTTACGACAGACTACAATGAGCAGTTCTTC
TRBV7-2	few	TRBJ2-7	-	CASSLGGVTTEQYF	TGTGCCAGCAGCTTAGGGGGCGTTACGACCGAGCAGTACTTC
TRBV10-3	-	TRBJ1-2	TRBD1	CAISLGQASGYTF	TGTGCCATCAGTCTGGGACAGGCCTCTGGCTACACCTTC
TRBV19	-	TRBJ2-7	-	CASSSRRQGGEQYF	TGTGCCAGCAGCTCCCGCCGACAGGGAGGCGAGCAGTACTTC
TRBV6-5	-	TRBJ2-3	-	CASSQAEGTDTQYF	TGTGCCAGCAGCCAGGCGGAGGGCACAGATACGCAGTATTTT
TRBV4-3	-	TRBJ1-2	-	CASSQEMGGGGGYTF	TGCGCCAGCAGCCAAGAAATGGGGGGCGGTGGTGGCTACACCTTC
TRBV2	-	TRBJ1-1	-	CASSGTAYTEAFF	TGTGCCAGTTCCGGGACGGCCTACACTGAAGCTTTCTTT
TRBV19	-	TRBJ1-3	-	CASSAGSAGNTIYF	TGTGCCAGTAGTGCCGGGTCAGCCGGAAACACCATATATTTT
TRBV7-9	-	TRBJ1-2	TRBD1	CASSSADRVSYGYTF	TGTGCCAGCAGCTCCGCGGACAGGGTTAGCTATGGCTACACCTTC
TRBV6-5	once	TRBJ1-1	TRBD1	CASSYPGQTEAFF	TGTGCCAGCAGTTACCCGGGACAGACTGAAGCTTTCTTT
TRBV7-2	-	TRBJ1-1	-	CASSLRGGTGKLNTEAFF	TGTGCCAGCAGCTTAAGAGGCGGTACAGGGAAATTGAACACTGAAGCTTTCTTT
TRBV29-1	-	TRBJ2-7	TRBD1	CSASRDRDREQYF	TGCAGCGCCAGCCGGGACAGGGATCGCGAGCAGTACTTC
TRBV19	-	TRBJ1-1	-	CASRRQGRSGTEAFF	TGTGCCAGTAGACGGCAGGGCCGTAGTGGCACTGAAGCTTTCTTT
TRBV4-1	-	TRBJ2-5	-	CASSQVLAETQYF	TGCGCCAGCAGCCAAGTACTAGCTGAGACCCAGTACTTC
TRBV7-3	-	TRBJ1-2	TRBD1	CASSLTGQNYGYTF	TGTGCCAGCAGCTTAACGGGACAGAATTATGGCTACACCTTC
TRBV19	-	TRBJ2-7	-	CASSGTPEGEQYF	TGTGCCAGTAGCGGGACACCGGAGGGGGAGCAGTACTTC
TRBV30	-	TRBJ1-1	-	CAWSPGLEAFF	TGTGCCTGGAGCCCTGGCCTTGAAGCTTTCTTT
TRBV7-2	-	TRBJ2-5	-	CASSPPLAEETQYF	TGTGCCAGCAGCCCCCCACTCGCAGAAGAGACCCAGTACTTC
TRBV10-3	-	TRBJ1-3	TRBD1	CAISLQGAPGNTIYF	TGTGCCATCAGCTTACAGGGGGCGCCTGGAAACACCATATATTTT
TRBV9	-	TRBJ2-1	TRBD2	CASSVSGGAYDEQFF	TGTGCCAGCAGCGTTAGCGGGGGGGCCTACGATGAGCAGTTCTTC
TRBV2	few	TRBJ2-7	-	CASISYGYEQYF	TGTGCCAGCATATCCTACGGTTACGAGCAGTACTTC